Sequencing of this T cell receptor beta chain was carried out in a study of T cell changes during pregnancy in multiple sclerosis. The data were produced by immunoSEQ multiplex PCR, yet TCRdb's version contains in-frame clones alone and is incomplete. Of tens of thousands of clones in the sample, over 80% were seen once. The sample holds one count of this clone. The source material was CD4+ T cells from peripheral blood mononuclear cells, sampled in the third trimester of pregnancy. This clonotype originated in a female donor with multiple sclerosis, enrolled in a pregnancy study.

This CDR3 reads CASSLTEDTDTQYF. In DNA, the CDR3 is TGCGCCAGCAGCTTGACCGAGGACACAGATACGCAGTATTTT. The chain links TRBV5-1 to TRBJ2-3; D call uncertain. The CDR3 length is 14 residues. Germline CDR1 SGHRS, CDR2 YFSETQ. Deletions cut 1 base from V and 2 bases from J, with 8 bases between.